The present T cell receptor beta chain was sequenced within a study of blood T cell repertoires in COVID-19 (dated by TCRdb to 2020 to 2022). With regard to the full study: Samples from collaborators originated in the United States, Italy and Spain and spanned both the acute and convalescent phases of COVID-19. The dataset comprised deeply sampled blood TCRbeta repertoires from subjects exposed to, actively infected with, or recovered from COVID-19. Samples were obtained from the ongoing ImmuneRACE study (first 160 participants) and from approximately 1,200 subjects provided by 6 global collaborators. The repertoires were released in a freely available public database intended as a resource for research on the immune response to SARS-CoV-2. The sample metadata nearly always contained a de-identified subject ID, COVID-19 status, age in years and sex. The prospective study material was composed of cDNA or gDNA derived from T cells, B-cell-depleted T cells, or PBMCs. Where available, HLA class I and class II types were taken from metadata supplied by the sample provider and were not determined by assay-based typing. Results and caveats for the whole study, not just this receptor: The amount of clinical and demographic metadata varied by source and participant and was provided uncurated.

Sequences MDHEN (CDR1) and SYDVKM (CDR2) are obtained from the germline V gene. V is cut by 2 bases and J by 4 bases, and the space between the germline ends is 11 bases. Spanning cysteine to phenylalanine, the CDR3 consists of 14 amino acids. Solely the CDR3 DNA is kept, with 42 bases framed from the first base. Concerning this clone: Its cognate antigen has yet to be identified. No per-base quality is available; no much larger clone lies one base away.

Enrolling through a virtual design, the prospective study's participants ranged in age from roughly 18 to 89 years and lived across around 25 United States geographic areas. In the prospective study, participants were assigned to cohorts based on the clinical history participants reported in a screening survey and a study questionnaire. Recovered participants in ImmuneRACE Cohort 3 were defined by two consecutive negative NP/OP PCR tests, clearance by a healthcare professional, or resolution of symptoms. Each participant in the prospective study had whole blood, serum and a nasopharyngeal or oropharyngeal swab collected by mobile phlebotomists. Prospective study participants could optionally give additional blood draws and questionnaires over an approximately two-month period. Before DNA extraction, prospective study blood samples were shipped either frozen or at room temperature. TCRbeta CDR3 regions were amplified from genomic DNA using the immunoSEQ Assay, a bias-controlled multiplex PCR. Concerning the study's data processing: Within the assay, amplification of reference gene primers was used to estimate how many nucleated cells each sample contained. To quantify the absolute abundance of each unique TCRbeta CDR3 rearrangement, sequence reads were collapsed and filtered. For each sample, productive Simpson clonality was calculated as the square root of Simpson's diversity index across productive rearrangements. Sourced from immuneACCESS, this table was stored by TCRdb with only in-frame sequences that have V and J called. A share of the clones is absent; for the studies checked, an unresolved V gene accounts for under half, and the remainder has no known explanation. V and J calls and clone size are those listed in that table; D and trimming were worked out from the DNA. The sample contains 150,000 or so clones, about 90% of them found a single time. 5.5% to 8.5% of the sample is taken by the ten largest.

The sequence was collected from a woman aged 45-65 years who had recovered from COVID-19. The rearranged segments are TRBV28 and TRBJ1-1; confidence is insufficient to name the D gene. Specimen: PBMCs or T cells enriched from blood (not recorded which). The nucleotide sequence reads TGTGCCAGCAGTTTAGCACTCGCGGGCACTGAAGCTTTCTTT. It is translated as CASSLALAGTEAFF.